Shown below are 22 T cell receptor beta chains from a single sample sequenced in a study of blood T cells in healthy people across ages. Through a sample-barcoded 5' primer and a J-beta primer mix, a second PCR was run for roughly 6 to 12 cycles. TCRdb itself ran the 5' RACE reads through MiXCR, one entry per CDR3 protein. The table has around 1.5 million distinct CDR3 sequences, 30% to 40% seen once. Sequenced: blood. These receptors originate from a woman aged 30 to 39 in good health.

The V call is TRBV11-2, the J call TRBJ1-4; D gene ambiguous. Trimming pared 5 bases from V and 2 bases from J, leaving 9 bases between. Germline CDR1 and CDR2: SGHAT and FQNNGV. The CDR3 is made up of 14 amino acids. CDR3 nucleotides: TGTGCCAGCAGCATCGGCACGACTAATGAAAAACTGTTTTTT. It is translated as CASSIGTTNEKLFF.

This chain uses TRBV24-1 with TRBJ2-3, with a tentative D call TRBD1 (6 bases). V was cut by 9 bases and J by 0 bases, with 12 bases left in between. In germline, CDR1 is KGHDR, CDR2 SFDVKD. The CDR3 is made up of 14 amino acids. CDR3 residues: CATESGESTDTQYF. CDR3 DNA sequence: TGTGCCACCGAATCAGGGGAGAGCACAGATACGCAGTATTTT.

Of note for this clonotype: A junction boundary mismatches the germline segment, possibly from a read error. The rearrangement joins TRBV5-1 to TRBJ2-7; 12 nucleotides line up with TRBD2. The germline V gene encodes CDR1 SGHRS and CDR2 YFSETQ. CDR3 length: 14 amino acids. CDR3 amino acids: CAGSLTSGGYEQYF. The CDR3 DNA sequence: TGCGCCGGCAGCTTGACTAGCGGGGGCTACGAGCAGTACTTC.

V and J are TRBV9 and TRBJ2-6, with 13 nucleotides matching TRBD2. Germline V gene lookup returns CDR1 SGDLS and CDR2 YYNGEE. The CDR3 has 19 amino acids. Unmatched junction bases numbered 10, after V lost 3 bases and J lost 4 bases. The CDR3 region has the DNA TGTGCCAGCAGCGCCGACACTAGCGGGAGGGCCGCCGGGGCCAACGTCCTGACTTTC. Amino acid sequence: CASSADTSGRAAGANVLTF.

The J gene is TRBJ1-2, the V gene TRBV6-1, with D possibly TRBD1 on 5 matching bases. Germline loops: CDR1 MNHNS, CDR2 SASEGT. This CDR3 has 15 residues. The V end lost 7 bases, the J end lost 3 bases, and 18 bases lay between the germline ends. The CDR3 reads CASTAFSRVYYGYTF. CDR3 DNA: TGTGCCAGCACCGCATTCTCCAGGGTTTACTATGGCTACACCTTC.

As concerns this clonotype: At one of its ends the junction is not consistent with the germline gene, which may arise from a read error. The V gene is TRBV5-1, the J gene TRBJ1-2, with no clear D. The CDR3 consists of 12 residues. Per the germline V gene, CDR1 is SGHRS and CDR2 is YFSETQ. CDR3 protein: CAGSFPGFGYTF. CDR3 coding DNA: TGCGCCGGCAGCTTCCCGGGTTTTGGCTACACCTTC.

The genes are TRBV27 and TRBJ2-2, with 9 bases identical to TRBD2. CDR1 MNHEY and CDR2 SMNVEV come from the germline V gene (reference sequence). V lost 5 bases to trimming and J lost 6 bases; unmatched junction nucleotides: 13. There are 17 residues in the CDR3. The CDR3 is CASSLKPGLATAGELFF. CDR3 bases: TGTGCCAGCAGTCTAAAACCGGGACTAGCTACTGCCGGGGAGCTGTTTTTT.

The chain links TRBV7-6 to TRBJ2-1; 15 nucleotides match TRBD2. The germline V gene has CDR1 SGHVS and CDR2 FNYEAQ. The CDR3 has 21 amino acids. J lost 0 bases, V lost 5 bases, and 14 bases had no gene match. CDR3 DNA sequence: TGTGCCAGCAGCCAAGGCCTCCTGGGACTAGCGGGGGGAAGCTCCTACAATGAGCAGTTCTTC. Translation gives CASSQGLLGLAGGSSYNEQFF.

As to this clonotype: A much more abundant neighbour one base away suggests this may be a read error. The J gene is TRBJ2-7, the V gene TRBV28; a possible D gene is TRBD1 (7 bases). Germline CDR1 is MDHEN and CDR2 is SYDVKM. The V and J ends lost 6 bases and 10 bases respectively, with 22 bases between them. There are 14 residues in the CDR3. This CDR3 reads CASSPPRGAEIQYF. The DNA of the CDR3 is TGTGCCAGCAGCCCCCCCAGGGGGGCAGAGATCCAGTACTTC.

CDR3 amino acids: CASTFSGDYGYTF. The CDR3 region has the DNA TGTGCCAGCACCTTCTCTGGGGACTATGGCTACACCTTC. The chain combines TRBV9 with TRBJ1-2; D is uncertain. CDR1 is SGDLS, CDR2 YYNGEE, per germline. V was trimmed by 6 bases and J by 3 bases, leaving 12 bases between them. The CDR3 is 13 residues long.

In this sample, this clonotype turned up a few times. The V call is TRBV7-3, the J call TRBJ1-5; 11 bases line up with TRBD1. This CDR3 contains 17 residues. V lost 5 bases, J lost 0 bases, and 6 bases stayed unmatched. Germline CDR1 and CDR2: SGHTA and FQGTGA. The CDR3 DNA sequence: TGTGCCAGCAGCATCCGGGACAGGGGGTCTAGCAATCAGCCCCAGCATTTT. Protein product: CASSIRDRGSSNQPQHF.

The chain has TRBV10-1 and TRBJ1-2; the D is unclear. CDR1 and CDR2 (germline): WNHNN, SYGVQD (reference sequence). V dropped 3 bases and J dropped 8 bases, with 13 bases sitting between them. This CDR3 spans 13 amino acids. CDR3: CASSEYAGVGYTF. In nucleotides, the CDR3 is TGCGCCAGCAGTGAATACGCCGGGGTCGGCTACACCTTC.

In its sample, this clonotype was seen many times. A much larger clone differs by one base, so this may be a read error. The chain combines TRBV7-2 with TRBJ2-2, with 11 bases fitting TRBD2. The CDR3 extends over 16 amino acids. From germline, CDR1 is SGHTA and CDR2 FQGNSA. CDR3 nucleotide sequence: TGTGCCAGCAGCTTATGGACTAGCGGGCCGACCGGGGAGCGGTTTTTT. This codes for CASSLWTSGPTGERFF. The whole variable domain, remainder taken from reference TRBV7-2 and TRBJ2-2, is GAGVSQSPSNKVTEKGKDVELRCDPISGHTALYWYRQSLGQGLEFLIYFQGNSAPDKSGLPSDRFSAERTGGSVSTLTIQRTQQEDSAVYLCASSLWTSGPTGERFFGEGSRLTVL.

This clonotype was detected only a few times. The rearrangement joins TRBV12-3 or TRBV12-4 to TRBJ1-6; D gene ambiguous. Trimming removed 6 bases from V and 0 bases from J, with 18 bases in between. The CDR3 is 18 amino acids. The chain's CDR3 is CASSPGEGFSSYNSPLHF. The CDR3 DNA follows: TGTGCCAGCAGCCCCGGTGAAGGGTTTAGCTCCTATAATTCACCCCTCCACTTT.

This chain uses TRBV7-9 with TRBJ2-4; the match to TRBD2 covers 7 bases. TRBJ2-5 matches the DNA end more closely, so the J call is doubtful. From germline, CDR1 is SEHNR and CDR2 FQNEAQ (reference sequence). This CDR3 contains 15 residues. CDR3 in amino acids: CASSLQLATKETQYF. CDR3 nucleotide sequence: TGTGCCAGCAGCTTGCAACTAGCGACTAAAGAGACCCAGTACTTC.

This clonotype was detected a few times. The junction departs from germline at one end; a sequencing error may be responsible. This chain uses TRBV9 with TRBJ2-6, with D possibly TRBD1 on 7 matching bases. Per the germline V gene, CDR1 is SGDLS and CDR2 is YYNGEE. The length of the CDR3 is 18 residues. CDR3 sequence reads: CASSVGGGTVSGANALTF. The CDR3 DNA is TGTGCCAGCAGCGTAGGAGGCGGGACAGTCTCTGGGGCCAACGCCCTGACTTTC.

The rearrangement uses TRBV7-9 and TRBJ1-2, with 7 bases aligning to TRBD1. The CDR3 loop spans 14 amino acids. With V trimmed by 5 bases and J by 6 bases, 9 bases remained unmatched. Germline CDR1 and CDR2: SEHNR and FQNEAQ (reference sequence). CDR3 sequence reads: CASSGTRGLDGYTF. CDR3 DNA: TGTGCCAGCAGCGGAACCAGGGGGTTGGATGGCTACACCTTC.

The chain recombines TRBV7-9 with TRBJ2-2; D gene uncertain. Germline-derived CDR1 and CDR2 are SEHNR and FQNEAQ (reference sequence). This CDR3 is 11 amino acids long. With 10 bases removed from V and 1 base from J, the gap between germline ends came to 4 bases. The CDR3 bases are TGTGCCACCGAGAACACCGGGGAGCTGTTTTTT. Translated, it gives CATENTGELFF.

This clonotype was seen ten or more times. The gene calls are TRBV5-1 and TRBJ2-1; D not resolved. The CDR3 runs to 15 residues. From germline, CDR1 is SGHRS and CDR2 YFSETQ. The V and J ends lost 0 bases and 9 bases respectively, with 16 bases between them. The CDR3 DNA sequence: TGCGCCAGCAGCTTGGATGGTGTTTTCACAAGTGAGCAGTTCTTC. Protein product: CASSLDGVFTSEQFF.

The sample holds many counts of this clonotype. The CDR3 DNA is TGTGCCAGCAGCTTGTTGGCCGGGAGAAGGGAGCAGTTCTTC. Protein product: CASSLLAGRREQFF. The chain is built from TRBV5-4 and TRBJ2-1; D may be TRBD2 (6 bases). There are 14 residues in the CDR3. Trimming took off 1 base at V and 10 bases at J, with 15 bases between the two ends. Germline-derived CDR1 and CDR2 are SGHNT and YYREEE (reference sequence).

This chain connects TRBV20-1 to TRBJ2-5, with D perhaps being TRBD1 or TRBD2 (6 bases each). Per germline, CDR1 DFQATT and CDR2 SNEGSKA (reference sequence). This CDR3 has 16 amino acids. Trimming cost V 6 bases and J 5 bases, with 25 bases left between them. The CDR3 coding sequence is TGCAGTGCGCCCCGGGGGCCGACTGTGACCCGGGAGACCCAGTACTTC. It encodes CSAPRGPTVTRETQYF.

The V and J genes are TRBV14 and TRBJ2-1, with D maybe TRBD2 (6 bases). CDR1 is SGHDN, CDR2 FVKESK, per germline. Deletions cut 1 base from V and 4 bases from J, with 14 bases between. The length of the CDR3 is 16 residues. CDR3 region: CASSQVGLAVYNEQFF. CDR3 coding DNA: TGTGCCAGCAGCCAAGTAGGCTTAGCGGTATACAATGAGCAGTTCTTC. The full variable domain, with the rest looked up from reference TRBV14 and TRBJ2-1, is EAGVTQFPSHSVIEKGQTVTLRCDPISGHDNLYWYRRVMGKEIKFLLHFVKESKQDESGMPNNRFLAERTGGTYSTLKVQPAELEDSGVYFCASSQVGLAVYNEQFFGPGTRLTVL.